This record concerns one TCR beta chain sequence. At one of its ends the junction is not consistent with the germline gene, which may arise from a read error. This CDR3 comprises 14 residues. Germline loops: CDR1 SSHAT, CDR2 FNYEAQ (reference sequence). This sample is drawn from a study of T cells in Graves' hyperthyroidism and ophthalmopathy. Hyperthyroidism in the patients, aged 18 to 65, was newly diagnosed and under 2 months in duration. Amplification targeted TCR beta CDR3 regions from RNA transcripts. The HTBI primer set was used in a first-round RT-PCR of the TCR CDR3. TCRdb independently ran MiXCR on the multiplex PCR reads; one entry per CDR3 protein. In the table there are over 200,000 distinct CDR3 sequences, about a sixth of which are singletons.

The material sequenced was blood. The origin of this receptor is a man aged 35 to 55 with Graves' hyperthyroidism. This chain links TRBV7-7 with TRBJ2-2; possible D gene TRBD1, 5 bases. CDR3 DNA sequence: TGTGCTAGCAGCTTAAGGGGCGACACCGGGGAGCTGTTTTTT. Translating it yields CASSLRGDTGELFF.